The 5 T cell receptor beta chains listed next were all sequenced from one sample in a study of blood T cell repertoires in COVID-19. The data were produced by immunoSEQ multiplex PCR, yet TCRdb's version contains in-frame clones alone and is incomplete. This table has around 200,000 clones, approximately 88% appearing once. Sequenced material: peripheral blood. These TCRs come from a woman aged 40 to 50 with COVID-19, enrolled during active disease.

This chain connects TRBV11-1 to TRBJ2-1; the D gene is possibly TRBD1 (6 bases). V was pared by 8 bases and J by 4 bases, with 9 bases between. The CDR3 runs to 12 residues. CDR1 and CDR2 (germline): SGHAT, FQDESV (reference sequence). The CDR3 nucleotides read TGTGCCAGCCAGACAGGATACAATGAGCAGTTCTTC. Translated: CASQTGYNEQFF.

J is TRBJ2-7 and V is TRBV4-1; TRBD2 might be the D (6 bases). Between the trimmed V and J ends, which lost 5 bases and 0 bases, there was a span of 8 bases. CDR3 length: 13 residues. Germline CDR1 and CDR2: MGHRA and YSYEKL. CDR3 nucleotide sequence: TGCGCCAGCAGCGCCGGGAGCTCCTACGAGCAGTACTTC. It yields the protein CASSAGSSYEQYF.

The V gene is TRBV5-1, the J gene TRBJ1-1; D is possibly TRBD1 (5 bases). The CDR3 covers 15 residues. Germline V lookup: CDR1 SGHRS, CDR2 YFSETQ. V lost 0 bases and J lost 6, with 15 bases in between. Written as DNA, the CDR3 is TGCGCCAGCAGCTTGGCTCAGGGAGGGAGCGCTGAAGCTTTCTTT. Protein: CASSLAQGGSAEAFF.

CDR3 residues: CASSQTGDYYGYTF. CDR3 in DNA: TGTGCCAGTAGTCAGACAGGGGACTACTATGGCTACACCTTC. The chain has TRBV19 and TRBJ1-2, with 8 bases aligning to TRBD1. From germline, CDR1 is LNHDA and CDR2 SQIVND (reference sequence). With V trimmed by 5 bases and J by 3 bases, 5 bases remained unmatched. The CDR3 contains 14 residues.

This chain joins TRBV28 and TRBJ2-3; D perhaps matches TRBD2 (5 bases). V lost 3 bases to trimming and J lost 5 bases, with 15 bases between them. Germline V gives CDR1 MDHEN, CDR2 SYDVKM. The CDR3 totals 15 residues. As DNA, the CDR3 is TGTGCCAGCAGTTTTCCCGGACTCCTCAAAGATACGCAGTATTTT. Its translation: CASSFPGLLKDTQYF.